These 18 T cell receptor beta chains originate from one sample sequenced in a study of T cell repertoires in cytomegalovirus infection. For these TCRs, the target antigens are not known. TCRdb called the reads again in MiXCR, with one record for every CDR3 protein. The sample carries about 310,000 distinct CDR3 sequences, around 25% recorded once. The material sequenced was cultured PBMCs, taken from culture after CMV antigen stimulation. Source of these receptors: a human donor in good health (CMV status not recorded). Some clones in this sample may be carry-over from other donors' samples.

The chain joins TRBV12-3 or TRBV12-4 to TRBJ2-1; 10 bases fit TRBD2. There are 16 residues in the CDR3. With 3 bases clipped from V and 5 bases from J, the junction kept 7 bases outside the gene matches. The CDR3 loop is CASSLFLAGDHNEQFF. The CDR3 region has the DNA TGTGCCAGCAGTTTGTTCCTAGCGGGAGACCACAATGAGCAGTTCTTC.

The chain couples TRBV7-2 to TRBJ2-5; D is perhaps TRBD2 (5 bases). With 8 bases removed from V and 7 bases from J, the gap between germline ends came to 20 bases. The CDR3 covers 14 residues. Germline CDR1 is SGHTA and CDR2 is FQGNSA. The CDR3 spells CASAPMRASGTQYF. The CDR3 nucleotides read TGTGCCAGCGCCCCCATGAGAGCAAGCGGGACCCAGTACTTC.

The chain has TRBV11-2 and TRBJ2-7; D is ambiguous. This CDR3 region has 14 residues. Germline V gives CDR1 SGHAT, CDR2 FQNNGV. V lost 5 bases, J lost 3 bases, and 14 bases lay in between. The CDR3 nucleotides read TGTGCCAGCAGCCGAGGACGGAAAAACTACGAGCAGTACGTC. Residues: CASSRGRKNYEQYV.

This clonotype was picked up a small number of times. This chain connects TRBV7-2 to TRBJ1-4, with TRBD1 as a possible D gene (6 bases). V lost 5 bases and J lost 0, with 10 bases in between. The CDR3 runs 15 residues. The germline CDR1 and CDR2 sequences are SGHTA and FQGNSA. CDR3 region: CASSPHRATNEKLFF. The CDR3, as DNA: TGTGCCAGCAGCCCTCACAGGGCAACTAATGAAAAACTGTTTTTT. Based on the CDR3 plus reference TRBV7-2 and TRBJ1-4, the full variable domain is GAGVSQSPSNKVTEKGKDVELRCDPISGHTALYWYRQSLGQGLEFLIYFQGNSAPDKSGLPSDRFSAERTGGSVSTLTIQRTQQEDSAVYLCASSPHRATNEKLFFGSGTQLSVL.

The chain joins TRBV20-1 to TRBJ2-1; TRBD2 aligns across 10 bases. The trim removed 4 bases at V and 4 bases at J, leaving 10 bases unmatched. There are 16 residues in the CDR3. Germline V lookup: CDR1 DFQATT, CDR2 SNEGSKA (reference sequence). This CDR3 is CSAKYRAGGVYNEQFF. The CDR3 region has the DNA TGCAGTGCTAAATACAGAGCGGGAGGGGTGTACAATGAGCAGTTCTTC.

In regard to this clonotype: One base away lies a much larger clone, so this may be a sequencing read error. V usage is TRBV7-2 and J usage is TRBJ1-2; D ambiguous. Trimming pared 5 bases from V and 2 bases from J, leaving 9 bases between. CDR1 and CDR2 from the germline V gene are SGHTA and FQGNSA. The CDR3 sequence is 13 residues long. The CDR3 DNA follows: TGTGCCAGCAGCCTAAACCCGAACTATGGCTACACCTTC. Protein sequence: CASSLNPNYGYTF.

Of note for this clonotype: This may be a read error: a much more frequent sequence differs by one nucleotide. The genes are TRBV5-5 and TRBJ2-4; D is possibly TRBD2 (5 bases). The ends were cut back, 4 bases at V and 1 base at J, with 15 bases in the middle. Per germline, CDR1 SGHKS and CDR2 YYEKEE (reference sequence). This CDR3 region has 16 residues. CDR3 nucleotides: TGTGCCAGCAGCCCGACAAACTCGGGGGCCAAAAACATTCAGTACTTC. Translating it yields CASSPTNSGAKNIQYF.

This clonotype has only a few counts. The chain's CDR3 is CASSSQGHNEQFF. Here the CDR3 DNA reads TGTGCCAGCAGTTCGCAGGGGCACAATGAGCAGTTCTTC. The chain recombines TRBV6-2 or TRBV6-3 with TRBJ2-1, with TRBD1 as a possible D gene (6 bases). The CDR3 is 13 amino acids. Germline assignment: CDR1 MNHEY and CDR2 SVGEGT. Trimming removed 4 bases at V and 5 bases at J, with 9 bases between.

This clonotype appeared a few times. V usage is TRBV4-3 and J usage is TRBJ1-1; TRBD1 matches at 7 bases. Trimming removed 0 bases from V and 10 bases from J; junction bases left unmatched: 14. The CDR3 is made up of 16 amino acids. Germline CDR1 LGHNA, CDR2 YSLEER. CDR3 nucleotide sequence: TGCGCCAGCAGCCAAGAGAACACAGGGGCTTATGTAGGAGCTTTCTTT. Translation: CASSQENTGAYVGAFF.

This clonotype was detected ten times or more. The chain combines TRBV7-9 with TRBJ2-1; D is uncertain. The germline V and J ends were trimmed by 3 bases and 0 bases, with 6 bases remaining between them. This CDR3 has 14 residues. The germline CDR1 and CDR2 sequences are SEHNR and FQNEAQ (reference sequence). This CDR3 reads CASSFSGSYNEQFF. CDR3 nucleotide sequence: TGTGCCAGCAGCTTTTCGGGCTCCTACAATGAGCAGTTCTTC.

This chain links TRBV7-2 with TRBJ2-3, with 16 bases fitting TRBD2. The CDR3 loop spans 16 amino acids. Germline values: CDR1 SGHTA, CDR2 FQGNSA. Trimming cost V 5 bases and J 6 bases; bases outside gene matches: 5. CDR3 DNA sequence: TGTGCCAGCAGCCACACGGGACTAGCGGGAGGGGATACGCAGTATTTT. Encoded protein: CASSHTGLAGGDTQYF.

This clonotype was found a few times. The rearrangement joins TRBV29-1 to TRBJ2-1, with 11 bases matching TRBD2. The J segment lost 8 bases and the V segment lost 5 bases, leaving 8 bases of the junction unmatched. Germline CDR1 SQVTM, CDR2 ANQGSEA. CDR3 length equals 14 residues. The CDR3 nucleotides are TGCAGCGTTTACAGTAGCGGGAGGGCCCATGAGCAGTTCTTC. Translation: CSVYSSGRAHEQFF.

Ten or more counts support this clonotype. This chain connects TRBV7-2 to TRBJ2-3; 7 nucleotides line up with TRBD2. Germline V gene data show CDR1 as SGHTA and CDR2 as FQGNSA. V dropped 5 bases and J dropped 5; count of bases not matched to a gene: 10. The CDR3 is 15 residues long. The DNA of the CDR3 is TGTGCCAGCAGCCCGCGTCAAGCGGGGTTAGATACGCAGTATTTT. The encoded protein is CASSPRQAGLDTQYF.

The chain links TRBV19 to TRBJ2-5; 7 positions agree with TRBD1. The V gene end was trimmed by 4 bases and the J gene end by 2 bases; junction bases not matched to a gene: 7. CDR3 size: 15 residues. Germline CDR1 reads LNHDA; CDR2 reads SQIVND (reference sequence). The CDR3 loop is CASSTYRGSQETQYF. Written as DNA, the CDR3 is TGTGCCAGTAGTACCTACAGGGGTTCTCAAGAGACCCAGTACTTC.

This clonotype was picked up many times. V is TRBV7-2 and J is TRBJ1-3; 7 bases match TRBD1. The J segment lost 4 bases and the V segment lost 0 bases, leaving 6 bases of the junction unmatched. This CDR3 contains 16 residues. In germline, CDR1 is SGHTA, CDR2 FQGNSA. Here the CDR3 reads CASSLAMGTAGNTIYF. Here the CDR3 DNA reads TGTGCCAGCAGCTTAGCGATGGGGACAGCAGGAAACACCATATATTTT.

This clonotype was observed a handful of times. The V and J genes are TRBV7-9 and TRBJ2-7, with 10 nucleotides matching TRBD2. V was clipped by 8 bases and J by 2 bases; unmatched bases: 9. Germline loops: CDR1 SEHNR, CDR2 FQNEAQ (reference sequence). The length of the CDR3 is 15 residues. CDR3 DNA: TGTGCCAGCTCGAGCGGGAGGGCTCCGACCTACGAGCAGTACTTC. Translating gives CASSSGRAPTYEQYF.

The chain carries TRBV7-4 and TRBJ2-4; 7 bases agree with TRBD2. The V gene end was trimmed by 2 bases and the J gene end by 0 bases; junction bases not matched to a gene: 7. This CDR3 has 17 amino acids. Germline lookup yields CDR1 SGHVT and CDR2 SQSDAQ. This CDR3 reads CASSLKAGVLAKNIQYF. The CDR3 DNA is TGTGCCAGCAGCTTAAAGGCGGGGGTTCTAGCCAAAAACATTCAGTACTTC.

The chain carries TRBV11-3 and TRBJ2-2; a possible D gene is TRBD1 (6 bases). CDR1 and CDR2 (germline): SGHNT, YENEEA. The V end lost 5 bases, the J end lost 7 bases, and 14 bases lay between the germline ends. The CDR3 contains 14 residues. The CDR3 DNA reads TGTGCCAGCAGCCCTCATACAGGGATCGGGGAGCTGTTTTTT. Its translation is CASSPHTGIGELFF.